The 21 T cell receptor beta chains reported below all come from one sample, sequenced in a study of CD8 T cells in Susac syndrome. RNA was extracted with the RNeasy kit, and a quantity of roughly 0.5 to 1 ug was reverse transcribed using random hexamers. TCRdb used MiXCR to reprocess the immunoSEQ multiplex PCR reads, holding one entry per CDR3 protein. The table lists 300,000 or so distinct CDR3 sequences, roughly 94% of them singletons. Sequenced: CD4+ T cells from PBMCs. The receptors stem from a human donor with multiple sclerosis.

The V call is TRBV10-2, the J call TRBJ2-7; D not certain. The CDR3 is 15 residues long. Trimming took 3 bases from V and 0 from J, leaving 12 bases between them. In germline, CDR1 is WSHSY, CDR2 SAAADI. CDR3 bases: TGCGCCAGCAGTGAACGGCTCTCAACCTCCTACGAGCAGTACTTC. Its translation is CASSERLSTSYEQYF.

This clonotype has a single count. The CDR3 bases are TGTGCCACCGCGGAGGGACTAGCCTACAATGAGCAGTTCTTC. Its protein is CATAEGLAYNEQFF. This sequence joins TRBV19 and TRBJ2-1, with 8 bases identical to TRBD2. The ends lost 10 bases at V and 2 bases at J; junction bases unmatched: 7. CDR1 LNHDA and CDR2 SQIVND come from the germline V gene (reference sequence). There are 14 residues in the CDR3.

This clonotype has just one count. V and J are TRBV4-1 and TRBJ1-2, with 9 bases that match TRBD1. Germline V gene sequence: CDR1 MGHRA, CDR2 YSYEKL. Trimming at V came to 2 bases and at J to 0 bases, leaving 10 bases not matched to a gene. The CDR3 is 18 amino acids. CDR3 protein: CASSQSRDRELPNYGYTF. CDR3 DNA: TGCGCCAGCAGCCAATCCCGGGACAGGGAACTTCCTAACTATGGCTACACCTTC.

CDR3 sequence reads: CSAPIGLAGGGTKYNEQFF. The CDR3 DNA reads as TGCAGCGCACCTATCGGACTAGCGGGAGGAGGCACCAAGTACAATGAGCAGTTCTTC. The chain carries TRBV29-1 and TRBJ2-1, with 14 positions matching TRBD2. The germline V gene has CDR1 SQVTM and CDR2 ANQGSEA. With 7 bases clipped from V and 4 bases from J, the junction kept 18 bases outside the gene matches. The CDR3 has 19 amino acids.

This chain uses TRBV18 with TRBJ1-1, with TRBD1 matching 11 bases. Germline values: CDR1 KGHSH, CDR2 LQKENI. With V trimmed by 5 bases and J by 7 bases, 9 bases remained unmatched. The CDR3 length is 15 residues. The CDR3, as DNA: TGTGCCAGCTCAAAAGCCGGGACAGGGGGAGTTGAAGCTTTCTTT. Its translation is CASSKAGTGGVEAFF.

The rearrangement uses TRBV4-2 and TRBJ2-2; D unclear. Trimming stripped 0 bases from V and 4 bases from J, with 9 bases between. This CDR3 spans 15 amino acids. CDR1 and CDR2 from the germline V gene are LGHNA and YNFKEQ. The CDR3, as DNA: TGTGCCAGCAGCCAAGATCCGATGGGCACCGGGGAGCTGTTTTTT. This encodes CASSQDPMGTGELFF.

This chain links TRBV21-1 with TRBJ1-1; the D segment call TRBD1 is taken from the table without a DNA check. TRBV21-1 is shown as a pseudogene. There are 15 residues in the CDR3. The CDR3 nucleotides read TGTGCCAGCAGCAAGGGGGACAGGGTGAACACTGAAGCTTTCTTT. Translation gives CASSKGDRVNTEAFF.

This sequence joins TRBV7-9 and TRBJ2-4; 7 bases align to TRBD2. Trimming at V came to 4 bases and at J to 8 bases, leaving 11 bases not matched to a gene. This CDR3 has 15 residues. Germline CDR1 is SEHNR and CDR2 is FQNEAQ (reference sequence). The CDR3 DNA sequence: TGTGCCAGCAGCTCTCCCCGGACTGGGAGGGACATTCAGTACTTC. This gives the protein CASSSPRTGRDIQYF.

J is TRBJ2-7 and V is TRBV7-2; D unresolved. V was trimmed by 2 bases and J by 6 bases, leaving 11 bases between them. Germline V CDR1 and CDR2: SGHTA, FQGNSA. The length of the CDR3 is 13 residues. CDR3 in DNA: TGTGCCAGCAGCTTACAGATAAGAGGCGAGCAGTACTTC. Its protein is CASSLQIRGEQYF.

The V and J genes are TRBV12-3 or TRBV12-4 and TRBJ2-3; D gene uncertain. The CDR3 sequence is 14 residues long. The ends were cut back, 6 bases at V and 2 bases at J, with 12 bases in the middle. CDR3 DNA: TGTGCCAGCAGAAAAATGACCAACACAGATACGCAGTATTTT. It translates to CASRKMTNTDTQYF.

V gene TRBV5-6 combines with J gene TRBJ2-2, with TRBD1 matching over 8 bases. The CDR3 length is 17 residues. The V gene's germline CDR1 is SGHDT and CDR2 YYEEEE. After removal of 4 bases from V and 0 bases from J, the junction contained 8 bases not matched to a gene. The CDR3 loop reads CASSQLLTGANTGELFF. CDR3 DNA: TGTGCCAGCAGCCAACTATTGACAGGGGCGAACACCGGGGAGCTGTTTTTT. Combining the CDR3 with reference TRBV5-6 and TRBJ2-2 gives the whole variable domain DAGVTQSPTHLIKTRGQQVTLRCSPKSGHDTVSWYQQALGQGPQFIFQYYEEEERQRGNFPDRFSGHQFPNYSSELNVNALLLGDSALYLCASSQLLTGANTGELFFGEGSRLTVL.

The rearrangement joins TRBV7-2 to TRBJ1-5; 9 bases agree with TRBD1. V was pared by 2 bases and J by 7 bases, with 3 bases of the junction left unmatched. The CDR3 covers 14 residues. The germline V gene has CDR1 SGHTA and CDR2 FQGNSA. CDR3 DNA sequence: TGTGCCAGCAGCTTAACAGGGGGCTGGCAGCCCCAGCATTTT. Translation: CASSLTGGWQPQHF.

The chain couples TRBV24-1 to TRBJ2-2; tentatively, D is TRBD2 (6 bases). This CDR3 has 15 residues. Trimming left V 7 bases short and J 1 base short, with 12 bases between. Germline values: CDR1 KGHDR, CDR2 SFDVKD. The CDR3 region has the DNA TGTGCCACCAGGGCTAATAGCGGGAACACCGGGGAGCTGTTTTTT. It is translated as CATRANSGNTGELFF.

The chain is built from TRBV24-1 and TRBJ1-2, with a tentative D call TRBD1 (6 bases). Germline V CDR1 and CDR2: KGHDR, SFDVKD. V lost 7 bases and J lost 0, with 14 bases in between. This CDR3 is built from 15 residues. This CDR3 is CATSRSGTPNYGYTF. In DNA, the CDR3 is TGTGCCACCAGCCGGAGCGGGACACCTAACTATGGCTACACCTTC.

This chain links TRBV5-1 with TRBJ1-1; D is perhaps TRBD1 (5 bases). V gave up 1 base and J gave up 8 bases, with 12 bases separating them. There are 13 residues in the CDR3. Germline lookup yields CDR1 SGHRS and CDR2 YFSETQ. CDR3 loop: CASSLPRDGEAFF. CDR3 DNA sequence: TGCGCCAGCAGCTTGCCCAGGGACGGGGAAGCTTTCTTT.

In its sample, this clonotype was seen once. This sequence joins TRBV20-1 and TRBJ1-2; 8 nucleotides match TRBD1. Unmatched junction bases numbered 10, after V lost 3 bases and J lost 10 bases. Germline V lookup: CDR1 DFQATT, CDR2 SNEGSKA (reference sequence). The CDR3 covers 13 residues. The CDR3 is CSARGQAQDAYTF. As DNA, the CDR3 is TGCAGTGCTAGGGGACAGGCGCAAGATGCCTACACCTTC.

The rearrangement uses TRBV29-1 and TRBJ1-2; maybe TRBD1 (6 bases). The CDR3 is 16 amino acids. V lost 6 bases, J lost 0 bases, and 20 bases lay in between. CDR1 SQVTM and CDR2 ANQGSEA come from the germline V gene. The CDR3 reads CSVGTTRTATNYGYTF. The DNA of the CDR3 is TGCAGCGTGGGAACGACGAGGACAGCAACTAACTATGGCTACACCTTC. Complete variable domain (other parts from reference TRBV29-1 and TRBJ1-2): SAVISQKPSRDICQRGTSLTIQCQVDSQVTMMFWYRQQPGQSLTLIATANQGSEATYESGFVIDKFPISRPNLTFSTLTVSNMSPEDSSIYLCSVGTTRTATNYGYTFGSGTRLTVV.

The J gene is TRBJ2-3, the V gene TRBV20-1, with 10 bases fitting TRBD2. Germline V CDR1 and CDR2: DFQATT, SNEGSKA (reference sequence). The CDR3 consists of 15 residues. Germline trimming cut 3 bases from V and 4 bases from J; bases unmatched to any gene: 7. The CDR3 protein is CSASRGTSAADTQYF. CDR3 DNA sequence: TGCAGTGCTAGTAGGGGGACTAGCGCCGCAGATACGCAGTATTTT.

The rearrangement uses TRBV15 and TRBJ1-1, with 8 bases aligning to TRBD1. The CDR3 runs 15 residues. J gave up 1 base and V 3 bases, and 4 bases lay outside the gene matches. Germline V gene sequence: CDR1 LNHNV, CDR2 YYDKDF (reference sequence). This CDR3 reads CATSRQGAENTEAFF. The CDR3 bases are TGTGCCACCAGCAGGCAGGGGGCCGAGAACACTGAAGCTTTCTTT.

The chain joins TRBV18 to TRBJ2-7; the D is unclear. V gave up 2 bases and J gave up 1 base, with 24 bases separating them. The CDR3 spans 19 residues. Germline V gene sequence: CDR1 KGHSH, CDR2 LQKENI. CDR3 loop: CASSPKQWASDRASYEQYF. In DNA, the CDR3 is TGTGCCAGCTCACCAAAGCAGTGGGCGTCTGATCGAGCGTCCTACGAGCAGTACTTC.

V usage is TRBV7-2 and J usage is TRBJ2-2; weak D call: TRBD1 (5 bases). Per the germline V gene, CDR1 is SGHTA and CDR2 is FQGNSA. This CDR3 has 16 residues. The ends were cut back, 1 base at V and 5 bases at J, with 14 bases in the middle. The CDR3 coding sequence is TGTGCCAGCAGCTTAGTCGTGGGGCAAGGGACCGGGGAGCTGTTTTTT. This gives the protein CASSLVVGQGTGELFF.